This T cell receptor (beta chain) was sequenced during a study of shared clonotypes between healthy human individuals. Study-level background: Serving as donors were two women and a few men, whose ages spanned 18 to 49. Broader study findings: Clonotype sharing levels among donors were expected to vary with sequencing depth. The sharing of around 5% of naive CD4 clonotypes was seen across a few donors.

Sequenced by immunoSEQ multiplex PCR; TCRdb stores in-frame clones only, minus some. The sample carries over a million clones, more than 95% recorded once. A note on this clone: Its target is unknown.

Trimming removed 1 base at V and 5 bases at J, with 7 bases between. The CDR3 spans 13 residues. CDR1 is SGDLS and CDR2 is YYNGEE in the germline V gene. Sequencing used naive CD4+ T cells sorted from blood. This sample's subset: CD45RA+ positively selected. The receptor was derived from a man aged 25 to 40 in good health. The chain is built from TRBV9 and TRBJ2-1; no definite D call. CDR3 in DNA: TGTGCCAGCAGCGTACCCGGCGACAATGAGCAGTTCTTC. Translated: CASSVPGDNEQFF. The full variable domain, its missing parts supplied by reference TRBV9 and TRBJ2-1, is DSGVTQTPKHLITATGQRVTLRCSPRSGDLSVYWYQQSLDQGLQFLIQYYNGEERAKGNILERFSAQQFPDLHSELNLSSLELGDSALYFCASSVPGDNEQFFGPGTRLTVL.